The rows below give T cell receptor beta chains drawn from one sample of a study of blood T cell repertoires in COVID-19. Only in-frame clones appear in the TCRdb table, and some are missing; sequencing was by immunoSEQ multiplex PCR. Here the sample spans over 200,000 clones, 87% being singletons. Sequencing was performed on peripheral blood. The source of these receptors is a man between 40 and 49 years old with active or convalescent COVID-19. Both conserved end residues are part of each CDR3. The order of the fields is V gene, clone size, D gene, J gene, CDR3 DNA, CDR3 protein. D genes are given only for firm matches. Where a row states a size, it is once, few, many or the class of an expanded clone; other rows omit it.

TRBV5-8	.	.	TRBJ1-2	TGTGCCAGCAGCTGGGTCGAGGGATTGTATGGCTACACCTTC	CASSWVEGLYGYTF
TRBV18	.	.	TRBJ2-2	TGTGCCAGCTCACCTTCGAGGACAGCGAACACCGGGGAGCTGTTTTTT	CASSPSRTANTGELFF
TRBV2	.	.	TRBJ2-2	TGTGCCAGCACTGTGAGCGCCGGGGAGCTGTTTTTT	CASTVSAGELFF
TRBV28	.	.	TRBJ2-3	TGTGCCAGCAGTTTTGAACTAGCCTCCCGCACAGATACGCAGTATTTT	CASSFELASRTDTQYF
TRBV6-1	.	TRBD1	TRBJ1-5	TGTGCCAGCAGTGAAGCAGGGACAGGGGGGTACAATCAGCCCCAGCATTTT	CASSEAGTGGYNQPQHF
TRBV30	.	.	TRBJ1-2	TGTGCCTGCCATCAGGGGACCGGACGCTACACCTTC	CACHQGTGRYTF
TRBV5-1	.	TRBD2	TRBJ2-1	TGCGCCAGCAGCGTGGGACTAGCGGGGCACAATGAGCAGTTCTTC	CASSVGLAGHNEQFF
TRBV6-2/TRBV6-3	.	.	TRBJ1-2	TGTGCCAGCAGCCTCGACAGATGGGGTAACTATGGCTACACCTTC	CASSLDRWGNYGYTF
TRBV27	.	.	TRBJ1-1	TGTGCCAGCAGTTCCTACCTTCGTTTCCGGGACACCAACACTGAAGCTTTCTTT	CASSSYLRFRDTNTEAFF
TRBV25-1	.	.	TRBJ1-1	TGTGCCAGCAAACAGAACACTGAAGCTTTCTTT	CASKQNTEAFF
TRBV11-3	.	.	TRBJ2-7	TGTGCCAGCAGCTTTTATCCCGGGGTCGAGCAGTACTTC	CASSFYPGVEQYF
TRBV2	.	TRBD2	TRBJ2-1	TGTGCCAGCACGGGAGGGGAATGGGCCCGGAAGTTCTTC	CASTGGEWARKFF
TRBV6-1	once	TRBD1	TRBJ1-5	TGTGCCAGCAGTGGGCGGTTGCAGGGGGCCCTGAATCAGCCCCAGCATTTT	CASSGRLQGALNQPQHF
TRBV19	.	TRBD1	TRBJ1-1	TGTGCCAGTAGTATAAGGGACAGTGGAACTGAAGCTTTCTTT	CASSIRDSGTEAFF
TRBV3-1/TRBV3-2	.	TRBD2	TRBJ2-1	TGTGCCAGCAGCAGTCGGACTAGCGGGAGACTCTCCTACAATGAGCAGTTCTTC	CASSSRTSGRLSYNEQFF
TRBV28	.	TRBD1	TRBJ2-7	TGTGCCAGCAGTCTACCCGGGTACAGGGGGTCCGAGCAGTACTTC	CASSLPGYRGSEQYF
TRBV30	once	TRBD1	TRBJ2-3	TGTGCCTGGAGTCCCGGGGACAGCGACACAGATACGCAGTATTTT	CAWSPGDSDTDTQYF
TRBV18	.	TRBD1	TRBJ2-2	TGTGCCAGCTCGCAGGGACAGGCGAACACCGGGGAGCTGTTTTTT	CASSQGQANTGELFF
TRBV3-1/TRBV3-2	.	.	TRBJ1-3	TGTGCCAGCAGCCAAGAAGGAAGGGGTAGTGGAAACACCATATATTTT	CASSQEGRGSGNTIYF
TRBV4-2	.	.	TRBJ2-7	TGTGCCAGCAGCCAAGATACCGGGACTCTCTACGAGCAGTACTTC	CASSQDTGTLYEQYF
TRBV10-2	.	.	TRBJ2-2	TGCGCCAGCAGTGAGGGGCCCCTTGGTTTTACGGGGGAGCTGTTTTTT	CASSEGPLGFTGELFF
TRBV27	.	.	TRBJ1-5	TGTGCCAGCGGCTCCCTTTCAGGGGGCAATCAGCCCCAGCATTTT	CASGSLSGGNQPQHF
TRBV29-1	.	TRBD1	TRBJ2-1	TGCAGCGTTGAATCAGGGACAGCTGAATTCAATGAGCAGTTCTTC	CSVESGTAEFNEQFF
TRBV7-8	.	TRBD1	TRBJ2-3	TGTGCCACTCTAGCCCGGGACAGGGGAAGGGGAGAGTCCCCAGATACGCAGTATTTT	CATLARDRGRGESPDTQYF
TRBV5-1	.	.	TRBJ1-2	TGCGCCAGCAGCTCTGGTCAGGGTGTCTATGGCTACACCTTC	CASSSGQGVYGYTF
TRBV24-1	.	.	TRBJ1-2	TGTGCCACCAGTGACCTCTATGGCTACACCTTC	CATSDLYGYTF